Listed here is a single T cell receptor beta chain. The data were obtained in a study of blood T cell repertoires in COVID-19. Generated by immunoSEQ multiplex PCR, the TCRdb table keeps only in-frame clones and is missing some. The sample has about 83,000 clones; about 84% are singletons. The CDR3 spans 18 residues. V trimming: 5 bases; J trimming: 3 bases; junction bases outside the gene matches: 14. Germline V gene sequence: CDR1 SGHNT, CDR2 YENEEA. The specimen was peripheral blood. The chain couples TRBV11-3 to TRBJ2-1; 9 bases agree with TRBD2. This TCR came from a man aged 50-60 years with active COVID-19. The CDR3 sequence: CASSPSSVAGGSYNEQFF. The CDR3 nucleotides are TGTGCCAGCAGCCCGTCTAGTGTGGCGGGGGGGAGCTACAATGAGCAGTTCTTC.